This entry lists 27 T cell receptor beta chains sequenced from one sample in a study of control samples from healthy donors and cancer patients. Clones were sequenced by immunoSEQ multiplex PCR, and TCRdb holds only the in-frame ones, with some missing. The sample records approximately 210,000 clones, approximately 91% being singletons. The sequenced material came from blood. These receptors were collected from a man aged 25 to 45 in good health.

The rearrangement joins TRBV19 to TRBJ1-6, with 9 nucleotides matching TRBD1. The CDR3 is 15 residues long. J gave up 10 bases and V 3 bases, and 7 bases lay outside the gene matches. Germline V lookup: CDR1 LNHDA, CDR2 SQIVND (reference sequence). The CDR3 region is CASSIAGQGQSPLHF. The CDR3 DNA reads TGTGCCAGTAGTATTGCGGGACAGGGCCAGTCACCCCTCCACTTT. Supplemented by reference TRBV19 and TRBJ1-6, the full variable domain reads DGGITQSPKYLFRKEGQNVTLSCEQNLNHDAMYWYRQDPGQGLRLIYYSQIVNDFQKGDIAEGYSVSREKKESFPLTVTSAQKNPTAFYLCASSIAGQGQSPLHFGNGTRLTVT.

This sequence joins TRBV5-1 and TRBJ1-2; D possibly corresponds to TRBD1 (5 bases). From germline, CDR1 is SGHRS and CDR2 YFSETQ. CDR3 length: 14 amino acids. V was pared by 0 bases and J by 8 bases, with 14 bases between. CDR3: CASSLDRGSEGYTF. As DNA, the CDR3 is TGCGCCAGCAGCTTGGATCGGGGCAGCGAGGGCTACACCTTC.

The rearrangement uses TRBV20-1 and TRBJ1-2; maybe TRBD1 (5 bases). Germline CDR1 is DFQATT and CDR2 is SNEGSKA (reference sequence). The CDR3 has 11 residues. The CDR3 sequence: CSVGQGEGYTF. The CDR3 coding sequence is TGCAGCGTAGGGCAGGGAGAAGGCTACACCTTC.

The V and J genes are TRBV24-1 and TRBJ1-2; 9 nucleotides line up with TRBD1. The V gene end was trimmed by 2 bases and the J gene end by 6 bases; junction bases not matched to a gene: 3. Germline V gene lookup returns CDR1 KGHDR and CDR2 SFDVKD. The CDR3 covers 14 residues. The CDR3 sequence is CATSDSRTGDGYTF. The CDR3, as DNA: TGTGCCACCAGTGATTCAAGGACAGGGGATGGCTACACCTTC.

J is TRBJ2-7 and V is TRBV4-1; D unresolved. The CDR3 sequence is 13 residues long. Between the trimmed V and J ends, which lost 4 bases and 0 bases, there was a span of 7 bases. CDR1 and CDR2 (germline): MGHRA, YSYEKL. The CDR3 reads CASSPDNSYEQYF. The CDR3 DNA is TGCGCCAGCAGCCCAGACAACTCCTACGAGCAGTACTTC.

This rearrangement joins TRBV5-5 to TRBJ1-5, with 9 positions matching TRBD1. V was clipped by 2 bases and J by 7 bases; unmatched bases: 4. Germline lookup yields CDR1 SGHKS and CDR2 YYEKEE (reference sequence). The CDR3 is made up of 14 amino acids. CDR3 nucleotides: TGTGCCAGCAGCTTACAGGGGGCAGGGCAGCCCCAGCATTTT. Translated: CASSLQGAGQPQHF.

V and J are TRBV19 and TRBJ1-2; D is ambiguous. Trimming removed 5 bases from V and 1 base from J, with 8 bases in between. CDR1 and CDR2 (germline): LNHDA, SQIVND (reference sequence). This CDR3 has 13 amino acids. CDR3 bases: TGTGCCAGTAGTCTGGCAGTTAACTATGGCTACACCTTC. This codes for CASSLAVNYGYTF.

V and J are TRBV14 and TRBJ1-3; D is perhaps TRBD1 (6 bases). CDR1 is SGHDN and CDR2 is FVKESK in the germline V gene. V lost 4 bases and J 0 bases, leaving 13 bases between the germline ends. This CDR3 is built from 16 residues. The CDR3 nucleotides read TGTGCCAGCAGCCCTGGGGGCTACCTCTCTGGAAACACCATATATTTT. This gives the protein CASSPGGYLSGNTIYF.

The sample holds one count of this clone. The chain is built from TRBV5-1 and TRBJ1-2; D call uncertain. Germline V lookup: CDR1 SGHRS, CDR2 YFSETQ. Trimming stripped 4 bases from V and 8 bases from J, with 21 bases between. The CDR3 is 15 amino acids. CDR3 residues: CASSGGRTQAIGYTF. DNA of the CDR3: TGCGCCAGCAGCGGAGGACGGACCCAGGCTATAGGCTACACCTTC.

The chain links TRBV11-2 to TRBJ2-7, with 9 bases identical to TRBD1. This CDR3 contains 15 residues. Germline assignment: CDR1 SGHAT and CDR2 FQNNGV. Trimming cost V 3 bases and J 5 bases; bases outside gene matches: 8. The CDR3 DNA is TGTGCCAGCAGCTTCCCCGGGACAGGGTTCCACGAGCAGTACTTC. Amino acids: CASSFPGTGFHEQYF.

About this clone itself: The identical CDR3 is also encoded by other nucleotide sequences in the sample. The chain uses TRBV18 and TRBJ1-6; D gene uncertain. CDR1 and CDR2 (germline): KGHSH, LQKENI. Trimming shortened V by 1 base and J by 3 bases, and 7 bases separated the two germline ends. CDR3 length equals 15 residues. The chain's CDR3 is CASSPRDNYNSPLHF. The CDR3 coding sequence is TGTGCCAGCTCACCACGTGACAACTATAATTCACCCCTCCACTTT.

The chain combines TRBV15 with TRBJ1-2; unclear D gene. V lost 4 bases and J lost 1, with 16 bases in between. Looked up from germline, CDR1 is LNHNV and CDR2 is YYDKDF (reference sequence). CDR3 length: 16 residues. The CDR3 here is CATSTPGLQINYGYTF. Written as DNA, the CDR3 is TGTGCCACCAGCACCCCCGGCCTTCAAATTAACTATGGCTACACCTTC.

The J gene is TRBJ2-3, the V gene TRBV27; 8 bases are shared with TRBD2. Germline-derived CDR1 and CDR2 are MNHEY and SMNVEV (reference sequence). Trimming took 4 bases from V and 12 from J; bases not matched to a gene: 9. CDR3 length: 13 residues. DNA for the CDR3: TGTGCCAGCAGTTCCCGGGGGGGCCGTTCCCAGTATTTT. Amino acids: CASSSRGGRSQYF.

In its sample, this clone was seen once. The V gene is TRBV30, the J gene TRBJ2-7, with 8 bases aligning to TRBD1. V shed 4 bases and J 2 bases; nucleotides not matched to a gene: 4. The CDR3 spans 13 residues. Germline CDR1 GTSNPN, CDR2 SVGIG (reference sequence). DNA for the CDR3: TGTGCCTGGATGAGACAGGGGACCTACGAGCAGTACTTC. As protein: CAWMRQGTYEQYF.

The chain couples TRBV30 to TRBJ2-5; TRBD1 might be the D (5 bases). The ends were cut back, 7 bases at V and 5 bases at J, with 17 bases in the middle. Germline values: CDR1 GTSNPN, CDR2 SVGIG (reference sequence). This CDR3 spans 13 amino acids. CDR3 in amino acids: CASAVQGGETQYF. Written as DNA, the CDR3 is TGTGCCTCCGCGGTGCAGGGTGGGGAGACCCAGTACTTC. Full variable domain (rest looked up from reference TRBV30 and TRBJ2-5): SQTIHQWPATLVQPVGSPLSLECTVEGTSNPNLYWYRQAAGRGLQLLFYSVGIGQISSEVPQNLSASRPQDRQFILSSKKLLLSDSGFYLCASAVQGGETQYFGPGTRLLVL.

V is TRBV5-1 and J is TRBJ1-1, with D tentatively TRBD1 (5 bases). The germline gives CDR1 SGHRS, CDR2 YFSETQ. V was clipped by 0 bases and J by 5 bases, with 11 bases between them. This CDR3 is built from 14 residues. The CDR3: CASSLGGQKTEAFF. DNA of the CDR3: TGCGCCAGCAGCTTGGGTGGACAAAAGACTGAAGCTTTCTTT.

This chain connects TRBV2 to TRBJ1-2; D uncertain. Trimming cost V 4 bases and J 1 base, with 10 bases left between them. The CDR3 consists of 14 residues. CDR1 and CDR2 (germline): SNHLY, FYNNEI. CDR3 sequence: CASSANIVNYGYTF. DNA of the CDR3: TGTGCCAGCAGTGCGAACATAGTTAACTATGGCTACACCTTC. Complete variable domain (other parts from reference TRBV2 and TRBJ1-2): EPEVTQTPSHQVTQMGQEVILRCVPISNHLYFYWYRQILGQKVEFLVSFYNNEISEKSEIFDDQFSVERPDGSNFTLKIRSTKLEDSAMYFCASSANIVNYGYTFGSGTRLTVV.

The chain couples TRBV9 to TRBJ2-1; tentatively, D is TRBD2 (6 bases). Germline lookup yields CDR1 SGDLS and CDR2 YYNGEE. This CDR3 has 12 amino acids. The germline V and J ends were trimmed by 1 base and 12 bases, with 11 bases remaining between them. The CDR3 spells CASSVNGGMQFF. The CDR3 nucleotides are TGTGCCAGCAGCGTAAACGGGGGTATGCAGTTCTTC. Complete variable domain (other parts from reference TRBV9 and TRBJ2-1): DSGVTQTPKHLITATGQRVTLRCSPRSGDLSVYWYQQSLDQGLQFLIQYYNGEERAKGNILERFSAQQFPDLHSELNLSSLELGDSALYFCASSVNGGMQFFGPGTRLTVL.

The chain recombines TRBV7-9 with TRBJ2-2; 9 bases line up with TRBD1. The CDR3 runs 16 residues. CDR1 and CDR2 (germline): SEHNR, FQNEAQ (reference sequence). With 4 bases clipped from V and 5 bases from J, the junction kept 8 bases outside the gene matches. The CDR3 DNA is TGTGCCAGCAGCTCACCCGGGACAGGGAAGACCGGGGAGCTGTTTTTT. The encoded protein is CASSSPGTGKTGELFF. The full variable domain, its missing parts supplied by reference TRBV7-9 and TRBJ2-2, is DTGVSQNPRHKITKRGQNVTFRCDPISEHNRLYWYRQTLGQGPEFLTYFQNEAQLEKSRLLSDRFSAERPKGSFSTLEIQRTEQGDSAMYLCASSSPGTGKTGELFFGEGSRLTVL.

This clone has more than one count but fewer than ten. The V gene is TRBV20-1, the J gene TRBJ2-7; a possible D gene is TRBD1 (5 bases). The ends were cut back, 5 bases at V and 4 bases at J, with 9 bases in the middle. CDR1 DFQATT and CDR2 SNEGSKA come from the germline V gene (reference sequence). The CDR3 has 11 residues. CDR3 bases: TGCAGTGCTTATAGGGGTTACGAGCAGTACTTC. Translation gives CSAYRGYEQYF.

The genes are TRBV4-1 and TRBJ2-2, with D tentatively TRBD1 or TRBD2 (5 bases each). There are 17 residues in the CDR3. Trimming took 2 bases from V and 5 from J, leaving 18 bases between them. Per the germline V gene, CDR1 is MGHRA and CDR2 is YSYEKL. CDR3 DNA: TGCGCCAGCAGCCAACGTACCGGGACGGAGAGAACCGGGGAGCTGTTTTTT. As protein: CASSQRTGTERTGELFF.

The CDR3 protein is CASSEINGGRDSPLHF. The DNA of the CDR3 is TGTGCCAGCAGTGAAATAAACGGCGGAAGGGATTCACCCCTCCACTTT. The rearrangement uses TRBV6-1 and TRBJ1-6; D not certain. Germline CDR1 MNHNS, CDR2 SASEGT. The CDR3 totals 16 residues. V was clipped by 2 bases and J by 8 bases, with 16 bases between them.

The gene calls are TRBV6-1 and TRBJ1-5; D uncertain. The germline V and J ends were trimmed by 2 bases and 0 bases, with 5 bases remaining between them. The CDR3 consists of 14 residues. CDR1 MNHNS and CDR2 SASEGT come from the germline V gene. Here the CDR3 DNA reads TGTGCCAGCAGTGAACATGCTAGCAATCAGCCCCAGCATTTT. Protein: CASSEHASNQPQHF.

This chain links TRBV18 with TRBJ2-7; D ambiguous. The CDR3 has 14 amino acids. Germline V gene sequence: CDR1 KGHSH, CDR2 LQKENI. Trimming pared 2 bases from V and 0 bases from J, leaving 8 bases between. The CDR3 nucleotides are TGTGCCAGCTCACCAGGTCACAGCTCCTACGAGCAGTACTTC. Translating it yields CASSPGHSSYEQYF.

V and J are TRBV7-9 and TRBJ2-5; 7 nucleotides align to TRBD1. Germline assignment: CDR1 SEHNR and CDR2 FQNEAQ (reference sequence). This CDR3 is 15 amino acids long. Losses at the gene ends were 5 bases for V and 4 bases for J; bases not matched to a gene: 10. CDR3 DNA: TGTGCCAGCAGCGCCCGACAGGGATTACGAGAGACCCAGTACTTC. This codes for CASSARQGLRETQYF.

The chain joins TRBV19 to TRBJ1-1, with a weak D call TRBD1 (6 bases). Germline V gives CDR1 LNHDA, CDR2 SQIVND (reference sequence). Trimming took 5 bases from V and 2 from J, leaving 15 bases between them. This CDR3 has 15 amino acids. CDR3 protein: CASSHGQTPNTEAFF. CDR3 bases: TGTGCCAGTAGTCATGGACAGACCCCCAACACTGAAGCTTTCTTT.

This chain links TRBV15 with TRBJ2-7, with 11 bases matching TRBD2. Trimming at V came to 5 bases and at J to 4 bases, leaving 13 bases not matched to a gene. Germline CDR1 reads LNHNV; CDR2 reads YYDKDF (reference sequence). The CDR3 is made up of 17 amino acids. The CDR3 DNA is TGTGCCACCAGCTTCGGAATTAGTACTAGCGGGAGATACGAGCAGTACTTC. Protein sequence: CATSFGISTSGRYEQYF. Full variable domain (missing parts from reference TRBV15 and TRBJ2-7): DAMVIQNPRYQVTQFGKPVTLSCSQTLNHNVMYWYQQKSSQAPKLLFHYYDKDFNNEADTPDNFQSRRPNTSFCFLDIRSPGLGDTAMYLCATSFGISTSGRYEQYFGPGTRLTVT.